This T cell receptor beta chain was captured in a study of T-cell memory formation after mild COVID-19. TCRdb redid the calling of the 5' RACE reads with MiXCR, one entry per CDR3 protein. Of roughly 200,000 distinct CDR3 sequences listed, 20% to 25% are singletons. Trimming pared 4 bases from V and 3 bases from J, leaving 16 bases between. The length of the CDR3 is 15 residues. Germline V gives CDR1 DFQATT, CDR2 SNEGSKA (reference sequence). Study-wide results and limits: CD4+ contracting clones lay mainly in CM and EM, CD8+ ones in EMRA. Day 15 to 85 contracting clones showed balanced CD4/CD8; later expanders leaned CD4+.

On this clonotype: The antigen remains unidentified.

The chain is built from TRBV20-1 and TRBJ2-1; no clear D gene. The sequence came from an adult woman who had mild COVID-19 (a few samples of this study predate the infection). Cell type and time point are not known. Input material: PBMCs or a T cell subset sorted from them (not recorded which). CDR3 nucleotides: TGCAGTGCTACGGGTCCGAGTGACGGCTACAATGAGCAGTTCTTC. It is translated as CSATGPSDGYNEQFF.